This T cell receptor (beta chain) was observed in a study of T-cell reconstitution after alpha-beta-depleted transplantation in children. Study conclusions and caveats: About two months after transplant, alpha-beta T cells reportedly came from several hundred expanded graft clones. For some patients, TCRbeta diversity was high at day 60 because of recipient T cells and thymic progenitors that survived. T cells produced anew were the main source of T-cell counts and diversity one year after transplant.

This clonotype has at least ten counts. Its target is not known. This CDR3 is 16 amino acids long. CDR1 is SNHLY, CDR2 FYNNEI, per germline. V trimming: 6 bases; J trimming: 3 bases; junction bases outside the gene matches: 9. Unique molecular identifiers were incorporated into the prepared TCRbeta library. TCRdb reanalysed the PCR reads using MiXCR and keeps one entry per CDR3 protein. Altogether 450,000 to 600,000 distinct CDR3 sequences are present, about 10% being singletons, with the ten largest covering around 2.2%. The origin of this receptor is a child aged 2-15 years with inherited bone marrow failure, due to receive a stem cell transplant. Source: PBMCs, taken before TCRalphabeta/CD19-depleted stem cell transplant. The chain carries TRBV2 and TRBJ1-4; TRBD1 matches 8 bases. DNA of the CDR3: TGTGCCAGCAGACAACTCAGGGGGCGAGCTAATGAAAAACTGTTTTTT. Translated: CASRQLRGRANEKLFF.